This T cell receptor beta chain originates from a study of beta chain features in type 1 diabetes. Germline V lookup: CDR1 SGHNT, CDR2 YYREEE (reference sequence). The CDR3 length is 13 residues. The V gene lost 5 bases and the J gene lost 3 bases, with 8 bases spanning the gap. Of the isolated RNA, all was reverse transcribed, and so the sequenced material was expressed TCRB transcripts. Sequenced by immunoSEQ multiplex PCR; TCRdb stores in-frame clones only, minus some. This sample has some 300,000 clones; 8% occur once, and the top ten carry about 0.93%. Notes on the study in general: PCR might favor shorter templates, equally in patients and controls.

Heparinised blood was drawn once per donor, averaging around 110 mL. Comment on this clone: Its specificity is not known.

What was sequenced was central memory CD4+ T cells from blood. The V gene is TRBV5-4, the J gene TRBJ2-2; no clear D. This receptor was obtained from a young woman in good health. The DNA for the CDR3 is TGTGCCAGCAGGTGGACGGACACCGGGGAGCTGTTTTTT. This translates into CASRWTDTGELFF. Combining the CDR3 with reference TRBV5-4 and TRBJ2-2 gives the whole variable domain ETGVTQSPTHLIKTRGQQVTLRCSSQSGHNTVSWYQQALGQGPQFIFQYYREEENGRGNFPPRFSGLQFPNYSSELNVNALELDDSALYLCASRWTDTGELFFGEGSRLTVL.